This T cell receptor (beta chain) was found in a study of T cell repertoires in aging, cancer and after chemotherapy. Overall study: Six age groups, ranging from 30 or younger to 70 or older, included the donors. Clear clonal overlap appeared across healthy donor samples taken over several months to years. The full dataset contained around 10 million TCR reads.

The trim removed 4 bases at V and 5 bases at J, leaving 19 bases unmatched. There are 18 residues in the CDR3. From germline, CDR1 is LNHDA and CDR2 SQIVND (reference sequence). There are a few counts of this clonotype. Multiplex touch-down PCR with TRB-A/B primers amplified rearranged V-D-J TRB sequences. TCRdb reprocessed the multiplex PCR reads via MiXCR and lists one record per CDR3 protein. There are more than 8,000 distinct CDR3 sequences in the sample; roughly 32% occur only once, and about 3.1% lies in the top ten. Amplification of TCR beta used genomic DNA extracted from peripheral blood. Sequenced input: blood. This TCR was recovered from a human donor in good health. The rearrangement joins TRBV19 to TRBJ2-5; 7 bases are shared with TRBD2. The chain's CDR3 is CASSKGIKGREMGETQYF. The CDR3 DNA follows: TGTGCCAGTAGTAAGGGGATTAAAGGGAGGGAGATGGGGGAGACCCAGTACTTC.